The present T cell receptor beta chain was sequenced within a study of T cell responses to AZD1222 COVID-19 vaccine. Study-wide results and limits: With two AZD1222 doses given, Spike-specific TCR breadth and depth both rose. There were mostly white British donors and more females than males, and clonal diversity was possibly underestimated.

Here immunoSEQ multiplex PCR was the method, and the copy in TCRdb shows in-frame clones only, minus some. The table has about 150,000 clones, more than 75% seen once. CDR1 and CDR2 (germline): MNHEY, SVGAGI. The V end lost 9 bases, the J end lost 0 bases, and 12 bases lay between the germline ends. The CDR3 consists of 13 residues. With regard to this clone: Its antigen is as yet unknown.

The source was peripheral blood, collected on day 0 of MenACWY control vaccination. The rearrangement links TRBV6-5 to TRBJ2-7; D not resolved. The sequence was collected from an adult in good health. The CDR3 DNA follows: TGTGCCAGTTACAGCCAATTCTCCTACGAGCAGTACTTC. This translates into CASYSQFSYEQYF.